This TCR beta chain is from a study of PD-1 blockade in classical Hodgkin lymphoma. Study-level information: Patients in the cohort were put on intravenous nivolumab, 3 mg/kg every 2 weeks. The study's findings and limits: There remain no defined causes for the repertoire differences, which possibly reflect disease activity or prior therapy. Lower baseline TCR diversity marked trial partial responders and progressors. At baseline, newly diagnosed patients reportedly showed less TCR diversity than healthy donors.

Time point indicated: cycle 4 day 1 (C4D1), after 5 to 7 weeks of nivolumab. Autologous stem cell transplantation was followed by relapse in every patient, and brentuximab vedotin exposure varied. Method: immunoSEQ multiplex PCR; TCRdb's copy keeps in-frame clones and lacks some. This sample yields roughly 18,000 clones, of which more than 70% are seen a single time; less than 25% belongs to the top ten. Of note for this clone: The antigen remains unidentified.

The receptor was isolated from a human donor with classical Hodgkin lymphoma. The input for sequencing was peripheral blood mononuclear cells (PBMCs), taken before the fourth cycle of nivolumab.

The CDR3 sequence: CASSYGGKYGYTF. DNA of the CDR3: TGTGCCAGCAGTTACGGGGGAAAATATGGCTACACCTTC. V is TRBV2 and J is TRBJ1-2; maybe TRBD1 (5 bases). The CDR3 extends over 13 amino acids. Trimming shortened V by 5 bases and J by 5 bases, and 12 bases separated the two germline ends. The germline V gene encodes CDR1 SNHLY and CDR2 FYNNEI.